The clone carrying this T cell receptor (beta chain) was observed many times. This specimen belongs to a study of blood T cell repertoires in COVID-19. Study overall: The study drew acute and convalescent COVID-19 samples from the United States, Italy and Spain. T cells, B-cell-depleted T cells, or PBMCs supplied cDNA or gDNA.

Sequenced by immunoSEQ multiplex PCR; TCRdb stores in-frame clones only, minus some. Here the sample spans 120,000 or so clones, about four fifths being singletons. Sequencing was performed on peripheral blood. The sequence was obtained from a middle-aged man with active or convalescent COVID-19.

The CDR3 loop is CASSLEKGPNYGYTF. The CDR3 nucleotides read TGCGCCAGCAGCTTGGAGAAGGGGCCTAACTATGGCTACACCTTC. The genes are TRBV5-1 and TRBJ1-2, with D perhaps matching TRBD1 (5 bases). Germline assignment: CDR1 SGHRS and CDR2 YFSETQ. The germline V and J ends were trimmed by 0 bases and 0 bases, with 9 bases remaining between them. CDR3 length equals 15 residues.